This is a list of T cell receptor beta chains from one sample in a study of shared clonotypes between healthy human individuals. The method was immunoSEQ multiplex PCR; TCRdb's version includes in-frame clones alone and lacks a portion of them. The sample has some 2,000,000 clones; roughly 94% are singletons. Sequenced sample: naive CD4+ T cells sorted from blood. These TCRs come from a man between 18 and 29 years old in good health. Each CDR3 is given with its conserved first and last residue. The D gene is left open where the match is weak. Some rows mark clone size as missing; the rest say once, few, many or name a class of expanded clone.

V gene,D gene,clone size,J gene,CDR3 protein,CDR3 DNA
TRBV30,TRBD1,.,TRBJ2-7,CAWRRTGQGNYEQYF,TGTGCCTGGAGACGTACGGGACAGGGGAATTACGAGCAGTACTTC
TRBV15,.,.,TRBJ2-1,CATSRGRGSYNEQFF,TGTGCCACCAGCAGAGGGCGGGGCTCCTACAATGAGCAGTTCTTC
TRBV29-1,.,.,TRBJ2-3,CSVDKSTDTQYF,TGCAGCGTTGATAAGAGCACAGATACGCAGTATTTT
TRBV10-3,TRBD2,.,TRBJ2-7,CAITSGREYEQYF,TGTGCCATCACGAGCGGGAGGGAATACGAGCAGTACTTC
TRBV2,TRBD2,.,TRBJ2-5,CASSIAGGKETQYF,TGTGCCAGCAGCATAGCGGGGGGCAAAGAGACCCAGTACTTC
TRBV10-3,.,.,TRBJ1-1,CAISEGPQGGTEAFF,TGTGCCATCAGTGAGGGGCCACAGGGTGGCACTGAAGCTTTCTTT
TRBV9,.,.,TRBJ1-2,CASSENDYGYTF,TGTGCCAGCAGCGAAAACGACTATGGCTACACCTTC
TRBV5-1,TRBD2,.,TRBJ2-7,CASSLEDGGRAVEQYF,TGCGCCAGCAGCTTGGAGGATGGCGGGAGGGCTGTTGAGCAGTACTTC
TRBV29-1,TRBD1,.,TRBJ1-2,CSATGGGYGYTF,TGCAGCGCCACAGGGGGCGGGTATGGCTACACCTTC
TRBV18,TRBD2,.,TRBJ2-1,CASSQSGSDEQFF,TGTGCCAGCTCGCAAAGCGGGAGTGATGAGCAGTTCTTC
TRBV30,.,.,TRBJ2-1,CAWDRAHEQFF,TGTGCCTGGGACAGAGCCCATGAGCAGTTCTTC
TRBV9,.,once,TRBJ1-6,CASSGQGTYNSPLHF,TGTGCCAGCAGCGGCCAGGGTACCTATAATTCACCCCTCCACTTT
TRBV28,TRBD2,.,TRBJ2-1,CASSRLAGEQFF,TGTGCCAGCAGTCGACTAGCCGGAGAGCAGTTCTTC